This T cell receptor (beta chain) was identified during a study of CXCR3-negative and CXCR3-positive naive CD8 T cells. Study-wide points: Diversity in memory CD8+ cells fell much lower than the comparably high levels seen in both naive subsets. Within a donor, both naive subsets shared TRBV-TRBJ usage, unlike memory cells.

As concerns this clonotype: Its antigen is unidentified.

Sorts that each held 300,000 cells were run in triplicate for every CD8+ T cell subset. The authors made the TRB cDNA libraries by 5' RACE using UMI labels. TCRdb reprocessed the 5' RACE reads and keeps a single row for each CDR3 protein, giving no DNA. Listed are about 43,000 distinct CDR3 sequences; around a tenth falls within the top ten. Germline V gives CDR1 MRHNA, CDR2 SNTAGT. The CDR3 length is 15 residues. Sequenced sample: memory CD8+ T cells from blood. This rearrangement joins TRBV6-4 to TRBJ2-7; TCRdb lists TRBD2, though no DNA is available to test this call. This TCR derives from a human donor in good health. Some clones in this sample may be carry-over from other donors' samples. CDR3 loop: CASSESSGGGYEQYF.